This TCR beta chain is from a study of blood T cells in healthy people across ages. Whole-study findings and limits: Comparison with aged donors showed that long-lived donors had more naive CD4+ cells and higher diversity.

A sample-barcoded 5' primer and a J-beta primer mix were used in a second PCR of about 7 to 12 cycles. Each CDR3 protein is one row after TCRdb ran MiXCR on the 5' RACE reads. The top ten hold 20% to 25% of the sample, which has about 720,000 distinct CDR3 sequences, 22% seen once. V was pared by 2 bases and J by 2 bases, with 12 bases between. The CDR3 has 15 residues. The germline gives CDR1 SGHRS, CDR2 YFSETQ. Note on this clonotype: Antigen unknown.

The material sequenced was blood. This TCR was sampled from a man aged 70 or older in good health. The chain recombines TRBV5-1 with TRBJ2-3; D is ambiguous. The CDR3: CASSFGVTNTDTQYF. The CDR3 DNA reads TGCGCCAGCAGCTTTGGGGTGACCAACACAGATACGCAGTATTTT.